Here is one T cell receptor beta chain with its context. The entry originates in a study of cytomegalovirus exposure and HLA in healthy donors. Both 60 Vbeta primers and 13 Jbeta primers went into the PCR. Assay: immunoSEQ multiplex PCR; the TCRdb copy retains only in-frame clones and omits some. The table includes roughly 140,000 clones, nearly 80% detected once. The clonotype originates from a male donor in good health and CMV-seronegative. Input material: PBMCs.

CDR3 coding DNA: TGTGCCAGCAGTTCTCGGACAGGGGGCAGGGGCTACACCTTC. The encoded protein is CASSSRTGGRGYTF. The chain is built from TRBV27 and TRBJ1-2; 11 bases are a match to TRBD1. CDR3 size: 14 residues. Germline trimming cut 4 bases from V and 8 bases from J; bases unmatched to any gene: 6. Germline V gene sequence: CDR1 MNHEY, CDR2 SMNVEV (reference sequence).